Listed here are 9 T cell receptor beta chains from one sample, sequenced in a study of T cell repertoires in cytomegalovirus infection (dated by TCRdb to the late 2010s). The treatment or condition label, read with the paper, signifies: in vitro stimulation with specific CMV peptide epitopes to enrich CMV-specific T cells. Which antigens these TCRs recognize remains unknown. Sequencing instrument: Illumina HiSeq 1500. TCRdb passed the public sequencing reads through fastp at Q25 and MiXCR, retaining productive beta sequences. Under each unique CDR3 protein, matching rows form one entry showing the most common genes and DNA. Recorded for this sample are roughly 700,000 distinct CDR3 sequences; around 32% of them occurred a single time. The ten largest make up about 18% of the sample. The sequenced sample was cultured PBMCs, obtained from culture after CMV antigen stimulation. These receptors came from a human donor in good health (CMV status not recorded). Some clones in this sample may be carry-over from other donors' samples.

The rearrangement links TRBV4-2 to TRBJ2-5, with D hard to call. This CDR3 contains 14 residues. Germline values: CDR1 LGHNA, CDR2 YNFKEQ. Trimming shortened V by 1 base and J by 2 bases, and 8 bases separated the two germline ends. This CDR3 reads CASSQGANQETQYF. Here the CDR3 DNA reads TGTGCCAGCAGCCAAGGGGCGAATCAAGAGACCCAGTACTTC.

The chain is built from TRBV30 and TRBJ2-7; D gene uncertain. The CDR3 runs 12 residues. Per the germline V gene, CDR1 is GTSNPN and CDR2 is SVGIG (reference sequence). The V end lost 0 bases, the J end lost 0 bases, and 3 bases lay between the germline ends. The CDR3 is CAWSVDSYEQYF. The CDR3 coding sequence is TGTGCCTGGAGTGTAGACTCCTACGAGCAGTACTTC.

The chain employs TRBV7-2 and TRBJ2-2; D may be TRBD2 (7 bases). CDR3 size: 14 residues. The V end was cut by 6 bases, the J end by 5 bases, with 13 bases between. The germline CDR1 and CDR2 sequences are SGHTA and FQGNSA. The DNA of the CDR3 is TGTGCCAGCAGTCAGGAGGGGGGGACCGGGGAGCTGTTTTTT. Protein sequence: CASSQEGGTGELFF. The full variable domain, with the rest looked up from reference TRBV7-2 and TRBJ2-2, is GAGVSQSPSNKVTEKGKDVELRCDPISGHTALYWYRQSLGQGLEFLIYFQGNSAPDKSGLPSDRFSAERTGGSVSTLTIQRTQQEDSAVYLCASSQEGGTGELFFGEGSRLTVL.

The chain is built from TRBV28 and TRBJ1-2; D ambiguous. The CDR3 is 12 amino acids. Trimming removed 2 bases at V and 4 bases at J, with 5 bases between. Looked up from germline, CDR1 is MDHEN and CDR2 is SYDVKM. Written as DNA, the CDR3 is TGTGCCAGCAGTTTACAAAGCTATGGCTACACCTTC. This sequence encodes CASSLQSYGYTF.

This clonotype was counted only a few times. The chain combines TRBV7-8 with TRBJ2-3; 9 bases are shared with TRBD2. CDR1 and CDR2 (germline): SGHVS, FQNEAQ. J gave up 9 bases and V 6 bases, and 13 bases lay outside the gene matches. CDR3 length: 15 residues. The CDR3, as DNA: TGTGCCAGCAGGGCGGGGGGGGGGCTGACCGGGACGCAGTATTTT. It yields the protein CASRAGGGLTGTQYF.

The chain joins TRBV6-1 to TRBJ1-6; D gene unclear. V was pared by 1 base and J by 2 bases, with 18 bases between. Looked up from germline, CDR1 is MNHNS and CDR2 is SASEGT. This CDR3 contains 19 residues. The CDR3 nucleotides are TGTGCCAGCAGTGAAGTCGGACCGTCCCTAAGCGCCTATAATTCACCCCTCCACTTT. It specifies CASSEVGPSLSAYNSPLHF.

This clonotype was picked up a small number of times. V gene TRBV19 combines with J gene TRBJ1-6, with 9 bases that match TRBD1. V shed 8 bases and J 4 bases; nucleotides not matched to a gene: 6. This CDR3 spans 15 amino acids. Germline loops: CDR1 LNHDA, CDR2 SQIVND (reference sequence). CDR3 loop: CASRTGVNYNSPLHF. CDR3 DNA: TGTGCCAGTCGGACAGGGGTGAATTATAATTCACCCCTCCACTTT.

The chain couples TRBV3-1 to TRBJ2-5, with 8 bases matching TRBD2. The CDR3 length is 15 residues. Germline V gene lookup returns CDR1 LGHDT and CDR2 YNNKEL (reference sequence). After removal of 5 bases from V and 5 bases from J, the junction contained 10 bases not matched to a gene. The CDR3 protein is CASSLGPTGGETQYF. In DNA, the CDR3 is TGTGCCAGCAGCTTGGGACCGACGGGGGGGGAGACCCAGTACTTC.

This clonotype was picked up a small number of times. The V gene is TRBV4-1, the J gene TRBJ1-2; D remains unclear. V lost 2 bases and J lost 8, with 12 bases in between. Germline CDR1 MGHRA, CDR2 YSYEKL. This CDR3 spans 13 amino acids. The CDR3 region has the DNA TGCGCCAGCAGCCAAAAGGACGTTGGCGGCTACACCTTC. This sequence encodes CASSQKDVGGYTF.